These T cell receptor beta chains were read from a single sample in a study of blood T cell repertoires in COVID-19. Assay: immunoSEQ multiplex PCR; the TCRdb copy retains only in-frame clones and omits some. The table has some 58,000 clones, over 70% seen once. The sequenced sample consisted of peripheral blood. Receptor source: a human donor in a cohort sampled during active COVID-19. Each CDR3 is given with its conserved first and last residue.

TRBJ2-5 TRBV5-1 CASSLGSGETQYF
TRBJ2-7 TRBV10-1 CASSGSGTGLAEQYF
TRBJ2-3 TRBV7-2 CASSLQGHTDTQYF
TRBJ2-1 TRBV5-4 CASSLKGGGSYNEQFF
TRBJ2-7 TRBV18 CASSPRGTATYEQYF
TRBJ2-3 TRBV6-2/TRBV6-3 CASSSLRGASTDTQYF
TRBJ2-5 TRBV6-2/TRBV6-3 CASSSIAGAQETQYF
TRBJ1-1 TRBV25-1 CASSPGQISLNTEAFF
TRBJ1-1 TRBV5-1 CASSREGQRNTEAFF
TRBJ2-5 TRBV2 CASRVQGIGETQYF
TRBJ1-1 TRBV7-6 CASSPDRGRVMNTEAFF
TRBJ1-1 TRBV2 CASSAWSGGNTEAFF
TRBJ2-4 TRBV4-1 CASSQDRAGGVQNIQYF
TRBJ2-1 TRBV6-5 CASSYSGSGPNEQFF
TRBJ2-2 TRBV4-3 CASRGQFGTGELFF
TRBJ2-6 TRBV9 CASSVGGSGANVLTF
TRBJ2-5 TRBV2 CASKPGGGRETQYF
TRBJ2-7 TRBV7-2 CASSYTSGYEQYF
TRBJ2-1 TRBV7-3 CASSFARTSGYNEQFF
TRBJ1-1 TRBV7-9 CASSPRQGRNTEAFF
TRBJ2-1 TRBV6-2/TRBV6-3 CASSYAVGTSVYNEQFF
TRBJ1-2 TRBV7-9 CASSPGAPGYTF
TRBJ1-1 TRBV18 CASSPRRGTEAFF
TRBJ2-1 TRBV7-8 CASSPRLAGNNEQFF
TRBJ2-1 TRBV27 CASSLGSLAGGLGEQFF
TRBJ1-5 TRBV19 CASSYQGMGQPQHF
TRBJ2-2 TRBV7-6 CASSLVGGQGRTGELFF
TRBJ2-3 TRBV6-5 CASRRTSGVSDTQYF
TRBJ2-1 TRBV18 CASSPPPKTSGGHPYPNEQFF
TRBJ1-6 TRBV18 CASSQAGKNSPLHF
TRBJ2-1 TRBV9 CASRSGLATHNEQFF
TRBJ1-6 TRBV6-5 CAGQSRSNSPLHF
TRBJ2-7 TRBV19 CASQQTGGIYEQYF
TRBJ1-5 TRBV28 CASSPRDRYQPQHF
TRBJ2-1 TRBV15 CATSRGVGKGRNNNEQFF
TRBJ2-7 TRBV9 CASSVGKGAYEQYF
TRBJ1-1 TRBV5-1 CASSSGGTANTEAFF
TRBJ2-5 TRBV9 CASSVGPGDGETQYF
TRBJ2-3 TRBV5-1 CASSSGLLRGVGRDTQYF
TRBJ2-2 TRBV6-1 CASSELEGEVGELFF
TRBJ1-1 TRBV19 CASSPGGVYTEAFF
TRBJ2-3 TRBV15 CATSRDSGNTDTQYF
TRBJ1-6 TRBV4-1 CASSLGQYNSPLHF
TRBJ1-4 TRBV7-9 CASSARGGLSVLFF
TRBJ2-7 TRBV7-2 CAAGGQGYEQYF
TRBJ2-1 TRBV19 CASGAGGHNEQFF
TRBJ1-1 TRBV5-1 CASRQGAGNTEAFF